This T cell receptor (beta chain) is from a study of cytomegalovirus exposure and HLA in healthy donors. Study-wide context: It was reported in a later analysis that the 100 to 150 validation repertoires used the same platform as the approximately 600 first-cohort repertoires.

Findings of the study overall: The study found most TCR sequences rare, yet found some public TCRs in many donors. A few of the chains that were CMV-associated were confirmed in vitro to be specific for CMV antigens.

Note on this clone: The antigen is unknown.

Clones were read by immunoSEQ multiplex PCR, and TCRdb kept only the in-frame ones, dropping some. The sample consists of 100,000 to 150,000 clones, about 93% of them appearing once. Germline CDR1 is MNHEY and CDR2 is SMNVEV (reference sequence). Trimming removed 2 bases at V and 8 bases at J, with 13 bases between. CDR3 length: 15 residues. Sequenced sample: PBMCs. The genes are TRBV27 and TRBJ1-6; a weak D match, TRBD1 (5 bases). The source is a woman younger than 35 in good health and CMV-seronegative. CDR3 region: CASSLGTSSYSPLHF. The CDR3 region has the DNA TGTGCCAGCAGTTTAGGGACTTCTTCTTATTCACCCCTCCACTTT.